Following are 22 T cell receptor beta chains from one sample sequenced in a study of cytomegalovirus exposure and HLA in healthy donors. The PCR was carried out with 60 Vbeta primers and 13 Jbeta primers. Repertoires were generated with immunoSEQ multiplex PCR, while TCRdb's copy carries only in-frame clones and drops some. The table lists tens of thousands of clones, 70% to 80% of them singletons, with approximately 3.5% in the top ten. Sequences were obtained from PBMCs. Source of these receptors: a woman in her thirties or forties in good health and CMV-seropositive.

This clone was seen only once. CDR3 sequence reads: CASSRGTSGGAETQYF. CDR3 bases: TGCGCCAGCAGCAGAGGGACTAGCGGGGGGGCGGAGACCCAGTACTTC. The chain links TRBV5-1 to TRBJ2-5, with 16 bases aligning to TRBD2. The germline V gene encodes CDR1 SGHRS and CDR2 YFSETQ. This CDR3 spans 16 amino acids. With 4 bases clipped from V and 5 bases from J, the junction kept 5 bases outside the gene matches. Filled out from reference TRBV5-1 and TRBJ2-5, the complete variable domain reads KAGVTQTPRYLIKTRGQQVTLSCSPISGHRSVSWYQQTPGQGLQFLFEYFSETQRNKGNFPGRFSGRQFSNSRSEMNVSTLELGDSALYLCASSRGTSGGAETQYFGPGTRLLVL.

This rearrangement joins TRBV11-2 to TRBJ1-2, with D perhaps TRBD1 (5 bases). The germline V gene has CDR1 SGHAT and CDR2 FQNNGV. The V and J ends lost 4 bases and 5 bases respectively, with 11 bases between them. CDR3 length: 13 residues. For the CDR3, the DNA is TGTGCCAGCAGCTACCGGGGGGTGTATGGCTACACCTTC. Translating it yields CASSYRGVYGYTF.

This chain joins TRBV10-1 and TRBJ2-3; possible D gene TRBD2, 5 bases. V gave up 2 bases and J gave up 3 bases, with 12 bases separating them. CDR1 is WNHNN, CDR2 SYGVQD, per germline (reference sequence). This CDR3 is 15 amino acids long. CDR3 residues: CASSEQAGGTDTQYF. The CDR3 DNA reads as TGCGCCAGCAGTGAGCAAGCCGGCGGGACAGATACGCAGTATTTT.

V is TRBV11-2 and J is TRBJ1-1; D might be TRBD1 (6 bases). The CDR3 sequence is 16 residues long. In germline, CDR1 is SGHAT, CDR2 FQNNGV. The ends were cut back, 1 base at V and 3 bases at J, with 15 bases in the middle. The CDR3 region is CASSLVLGGGHTEAFF. The CDR3 DNA reads as TGTGCCAGCAGCTTAGTCCTCGGGGGGGGGCACACTGAAGCTTTCTTT.

J is TRBJ2-7 and V is TRBV21-1; the listed D gene, TRBD2, was not tested against the DNA. TRBV21-1 constitutes a pseudogene. CDR3 length equals 17 residues. This CDR3 reads CASSKEEGGAWSYEQYF. In nucleotides, the CDR3 is TGTGCCAGCAGCAAAGAAGAGGGGGGGGCTTGGTCCTACGAGCAGTACTTC.

The chain recombines TRBV9 with TRBJ2-3; D might be TRBD2 (5 bases). V dropped 0 bases and J dropped 2 bases, with 7 bases sitting between them. CDR3 length: 14 residues. CDR1 is SGDLS and CDR2 is YYNGEE in the germline V gene. This CDR3 is CASSVGGSTDTQYF. CDR3 sequence (DNA): TGTGCCAGCAGCGTAGGAGGGTCCACAGATACGCAGTATTTT.

This chain links TRBV18 with TRBJ1-4, with 8 nucleotides matching TRBD1. Germline-derived CDR1 and CDR2 are KGHSH and LQKENI. V lost 6 bases and J lost 6; bases outside the gene matches: 9. The CDR3 runs to 15 residues. CDR3 DNA sequence: TGTGCCAGCTCTCCTCAGGGGGCGATGGATGAAAAACTGTTTTTT. Protein sequence: CASSPQGAMDEKLFF.

The chain links TRBV2 to TRBJ1-5; 8 bases align to TRBD1. The CDR3 extends over 15 amino acids. V was clipped by 7 bases and J by 1 base; unmatched bases: 6. Per the germline V gene, CDR1 is SNHLY and CDR2 is FYNNEI. This chain's CDR3 is CASMRDRSSNQPQHF. The DNA of the CDR3 is TGTGCCAGCATGAGGGACAGGTCGAGCAATCAGCCCCAGCATTTT. Combining the CDR3 with reference TRBV2 and TRBJ1-5 gives the whole variable domain EPEVTQTPSHQVTQMGQEVILRCVPISNHLYFYWYRQILGQKVEFLVSFYNNEISEKSEIFDDQFSVERPDGSNFTLKIRSTKLEDSAMYFCASMRDRSSNQPQHFGDGTRLSIL.

CDR3 DNA sequence: TGCGCCAGCAGCCCCCTGGGACTTTCCTACGAGCAGTACTTC. Translation gives CASSPLGLSYEQYF. V and J are TRBV5-1 and TRBJ2-7, with D possibly matching TRBD2 (6 bases). V lost 4 bases and J lost 1, with 12 bases in between. CDR1 and CDR2 from the germline V gene are SGHRS and YFSETQ. CDR3 length equals 14 residues.

The chain is built from TRBV4-3 and TRBJ2-3; tentative D call: TRBD2 (6 bases). V lost 0 bases and J lost 4, with 14 bases in between. CDR1 is LGHNA, CDR2 YSLEER, per germline. The CDR3 spans 16 residues. The CDR3 region has the DNA TGCGCCAGCAGCCAAGAAGTAAGACGGGGGTCAGATACGCAGTATTTT. Translated, it gives CASSQEVRRGSDTQYF.

Only one count was recorded for this clone. This chain uses TRBV5-6 with TRBJ1-1; D is perhaps TRBD1 (6 bases). V dropped 5 bases and J dropped 5 bases, with 25 bases sitting between them. Germline values: CDR1 SGHDT, CDR2 YYEEEE. The CDR3 has 17 amino acids. The CDR3 loop reads CASRNRPRRGGWTEAFF. The CDR3 nucleotides are TGTGCCAGCAGGAATCGGCCCCGCAGGGGTGGTTGGACTGAAGCTTTCTTT.

This sequence joins TRBV11-2 and TRBJ1-1; the D gene is possibly TRBD1 (5 bases). Germline CDR1 and CDR2: SGHAT and FQNNGV. The CDR3 is 14 residues long. The V end was cut by 2 bases, the J end by 1 base, with 8 bases between. The CDR3 sequence: CASSLIGGNTEAFF. The DNA for the CDR3 is TGTGCCAGCAGCTTAATCGGGGGGAACACTGAAGCTTTCTTT.

For this clone: A read error may produce the germline difference seen at one junction end. This sequence joins TRBV7-2 and TRBJ2-1, with a weak D call TRBD1 (7 bases). The CDR3 is made up of 13 amino acids. CDR1 SGHTA and CDR2 FQGNSA come from the germline V gene. CDR3 in DNA: TGTGCCAGCAGCCTCCCCCCCAGGGGGGAAAGGGTCTTC. The encoded protein is CASSLPPRGERVF.

The chain couples TRBV5-1 to TRBJ1-1; no firm D call. V was cut by 0 bases and J by 5 bases, with 11 bases left in between. The CDR3 is 14 residues long. Looked up from germline, CDR1 is SGHRS and CDR2 is YFSETQ. CDR3: CASSLGGVNTEAFF. The DNA of the CDR3 is TGCGCCAGCAGCTTGGGGGGAGTAAATACTGAAGCTTTCTTT. Full variable domain (rest looked up from reference TRBV5-1 and TRBJ1-1): KAGVTQTPRYLIKTRGQQVTLSCSPISGHRSVSWYQQTPGQGLQFLFEYFSETQRNKGNFPGRFSGRQFSNSRSEMNVSTLELGDSALYLCASSLGGVNTEAFFGQGTRLTVV.

In its sample, this clone was seen a few times. The J gene is TRBJ2-5, the V gene TRBV2; 7 nucleotides agree with TRBD1. The germline V gene has CDR1 SNHLY and CDR2 FYNNEI. This CDR3 comprises 14 residues. The J segment lost 5 bases and the V segment lost 4 bases, leaving 7 bases of the junction unmatched. The CDR3 nucleotides are TGTGCCAGCAGTGTGGCCCGCAGGGGGGAGACCCAGTACTTC. Translation: CASSVARRGETQYF.

The V and J genes are TRBV7-2 and TRBJ2-5; the match to TRBD2 covers 11 bases. Trimming at V came to 1 base and at J to 4 bases, leaving 14 bases not matched to a gene. This CDR3 region has 19 residues. Germline CDR1 is SGHTA and CDR2 is FQGNSA. The CDR3 reads CASSLGDRLAGGRRETQYF. The CDR3 region has the DNA TGTGCCAGCAGCTTAGGGGATAGGCTAGCGGGGGGCCGTCGAGAGACCCAGTACTTC.

The CDR3 loop is CASSPSGKDIQYF. The DNA of the CDR3 is TGTGCCAGCAGCCCCAGCGGCAAGGACATTCAGTACTTC. The genes are TRBV7-2 and TRBJ2-4; perhaps TRBD2 as D (5 bases). Germline assignment: CDR1 SGHTA and CDR2 FQGNSA. The length of the CDR3 is 13 residues. Trimming left V 5 bases short and J 8 bases short, with 13 bases between. Full variable domain (outside the CDR3, taken from reference TRBV7-2 and TRBJ2-4): GAGVSQSPSNKVTEKGKDVELRCDPISGHTALYWYRQSLGQGLEFLIYFQGNSAPDKSGLPSDRFSAERTGGSVSTLTIQRTQQEDSAVYLCASSPSGKDIQYFGAGTRLSVL.

This clone has just a few counts. The V gene is TRBV9, the J gene TRBJ2-4; D call uncertain. V was trimmed by 3 bases and J by 8 bases, leaving 12 bases between them. This CDR3 has 13 amino acids. The germline V gene has CDR1 SGDLS and CDR2 YYNGEE. The CDR3 loop is CASSESHGDIQYF. The CDR3 DNA reads as TGTGCCAGCAGCGAGAGCCATGGAGACATTCAGTACTTC.

This chain connects TRBV5-1 to TRBJ1-1, with 11 bases lining up with TRBD1. V trimming: 3 bases; J trimming: 5 bases; junction bases outside the gene matches: 3. Looked up from germline, CDR1 is SGHRS and CDR2 is YFSETQ. There are 14 residues in the CDR3. CDR3 nucleotides: TGCGCCAGCAGCTGGGACAGGGGGGAGACTGAAGCTTTCTTT. Translating gives CASSWDRGETEAFF.

The rearrangement uses TRBV5-1 and TRBJ2-7; weak D call: TRBD2 (6 bases). The CDR3 covers 14 residues. V was clipped by 3 bases and J by 1 base, with 11 bases between them. Germline V CDR1 and CDR2: SGHRS, YFSETQ. This CDR3 reads CASSWGGASYEQYF. The CDR3 nucleotides read TGCGCCAGCAGCTGGGGAGGTGCGTCCTACGAGCAGTACTTC.

V gene TRBV5-1 combines with J gene TRBJ2-1; D gene unclear. This CDR3 is built from 15 residues. Per germline, CDR1 SGHRS and CDR2 YFSETQ. Trimming took 4 bases from V and 1 from J, leaving 12 bases between them. Here the CDR3 DNA reads TGCGCCAGCAGCCAGCATCCCGGGTCCTACAATGAGCAGTTCTTC. Residues: CASSQHPGSYNEQFF.

Concerning this clone: Germline and junction disagree at one end, which may indicate a read error. This rearrangement joins TRBV6-6 to TRBJ1-6; D may be TRBD1 (6 bases). The CDR3 spans 15 residues. Per the germline V gene, CDR1 is MNHNY and CDR2 is SVGAGI (reference sequence). CDR3 residues: CASRPSQGYNSPLHF. CDR3 DNA: TGTGCCAGCAGACCATCACAGGGCTATAATTCACCCCTTCACTTT.